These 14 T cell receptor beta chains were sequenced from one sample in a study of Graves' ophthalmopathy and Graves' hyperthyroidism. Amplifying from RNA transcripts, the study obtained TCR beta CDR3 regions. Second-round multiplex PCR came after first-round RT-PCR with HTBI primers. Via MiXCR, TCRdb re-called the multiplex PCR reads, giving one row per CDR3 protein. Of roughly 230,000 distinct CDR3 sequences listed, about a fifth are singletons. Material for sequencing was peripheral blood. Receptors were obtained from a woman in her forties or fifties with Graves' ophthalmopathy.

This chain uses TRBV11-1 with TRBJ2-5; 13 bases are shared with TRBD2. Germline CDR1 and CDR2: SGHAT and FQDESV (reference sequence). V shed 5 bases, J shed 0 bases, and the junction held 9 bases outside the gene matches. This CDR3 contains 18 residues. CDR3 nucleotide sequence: TGTGCCAGCAGCAAACCCGGGACTAGCGGGGCCAACCAAGAGACCCAGTACTTC. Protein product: CASSKPGTSGANQETQYF.

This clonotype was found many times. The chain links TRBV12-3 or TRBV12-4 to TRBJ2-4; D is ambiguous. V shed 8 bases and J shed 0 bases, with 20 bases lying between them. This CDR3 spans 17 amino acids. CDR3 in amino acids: CASEAGGPPIAKNIQYF. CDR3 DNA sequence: TGTGCCAGCGAGGCAGGCGGCCCCCCTATAGCCAAAAACATTCAGTACTTC.

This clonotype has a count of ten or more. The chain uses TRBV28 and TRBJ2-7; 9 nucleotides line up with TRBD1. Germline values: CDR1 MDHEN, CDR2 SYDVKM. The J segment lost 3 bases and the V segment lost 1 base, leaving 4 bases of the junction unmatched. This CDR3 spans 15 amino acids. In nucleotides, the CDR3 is TGTGCCAGCAGTTTATCTGGACAGGGGAGCTACGAGCAGTACTTC. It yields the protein CASSLSGQGSYEQYF.

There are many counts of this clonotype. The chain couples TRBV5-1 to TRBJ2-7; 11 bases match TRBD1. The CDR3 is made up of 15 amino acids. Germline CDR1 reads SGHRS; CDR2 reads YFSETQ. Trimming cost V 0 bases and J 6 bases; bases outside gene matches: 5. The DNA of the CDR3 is TGCGCCAGCAGCTTGGATGGGACAGGGGGTGGCGAGCAGTACTTC. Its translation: CASSLDGTGGGEQYF.

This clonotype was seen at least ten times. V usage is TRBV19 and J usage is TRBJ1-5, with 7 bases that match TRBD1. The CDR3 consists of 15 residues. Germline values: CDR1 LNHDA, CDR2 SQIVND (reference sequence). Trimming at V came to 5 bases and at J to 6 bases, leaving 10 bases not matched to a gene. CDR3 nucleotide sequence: TGTGCCAGTAGTTCCTTTCTGGCAGGGGGTCAGCCCCAGCATTTT. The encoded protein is CASSSFLAGGQPQHF.

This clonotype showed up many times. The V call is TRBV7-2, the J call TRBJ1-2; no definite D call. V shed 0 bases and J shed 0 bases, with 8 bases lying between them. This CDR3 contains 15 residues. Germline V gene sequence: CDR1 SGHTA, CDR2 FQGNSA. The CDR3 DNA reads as TGTGCCAGCAGCTTAGCGGGATATACTAACTATGGCTACACCTTC. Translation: CASSLAGYTNYGYTF.

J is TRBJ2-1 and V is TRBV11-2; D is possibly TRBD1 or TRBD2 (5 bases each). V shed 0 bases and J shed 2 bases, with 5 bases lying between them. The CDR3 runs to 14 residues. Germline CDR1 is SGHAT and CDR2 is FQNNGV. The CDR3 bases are TGTGCCAGCAGCTTAGAGGGGGCCTACAATGAGCAGTTCTTC. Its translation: CASSLEGAYNEQFF. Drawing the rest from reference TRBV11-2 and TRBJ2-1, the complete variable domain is EAGVAQSPRYKIIEKRQSVAFWCNPISGHATLYWYQQILGQGPKLLIQFQNNGVVDDSQLPKDRFSAERLKGVDSTLKIQPAKLEDSAVYLCASSLEGAYNEQFFGPGTRLTVL.

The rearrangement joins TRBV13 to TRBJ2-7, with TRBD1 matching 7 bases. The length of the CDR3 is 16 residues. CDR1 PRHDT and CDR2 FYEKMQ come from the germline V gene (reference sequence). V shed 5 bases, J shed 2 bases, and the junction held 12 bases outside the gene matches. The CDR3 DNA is TGTGCCAGCAGCACTGAGGACAGGACCACAACCTACGAGCAGTACTTC. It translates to CASSTEDRTTTYEQYF. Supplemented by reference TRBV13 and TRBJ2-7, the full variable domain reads AAGVIQSPRHLIKEKRETATLKCYPIPRHDTVYWYQQGPGQDPQFLISFYEKMQSDKGSIPDRFSAQQFSDYHSELNMSSLELGDSALYFCASSTEDRTTTYEQYFGPGTRLTVT.

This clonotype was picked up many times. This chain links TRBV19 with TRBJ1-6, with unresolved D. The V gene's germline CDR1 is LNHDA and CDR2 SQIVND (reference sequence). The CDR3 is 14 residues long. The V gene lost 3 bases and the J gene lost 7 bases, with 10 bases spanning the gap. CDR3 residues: CASSIPGYNSPLHF. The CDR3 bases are TGTGCCAGTAGTATCCCGGGCTACAATTCACCCCTCCACTTT.

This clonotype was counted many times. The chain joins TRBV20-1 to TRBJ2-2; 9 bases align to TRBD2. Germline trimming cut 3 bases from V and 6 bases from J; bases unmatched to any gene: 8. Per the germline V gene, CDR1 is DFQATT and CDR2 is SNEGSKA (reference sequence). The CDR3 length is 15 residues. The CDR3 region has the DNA TGCAGTGCTAGTCGTAGCGGGAGTAGGGCCGGGGAGCTGTTTTTT. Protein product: CSASRSGSRAGELFF.

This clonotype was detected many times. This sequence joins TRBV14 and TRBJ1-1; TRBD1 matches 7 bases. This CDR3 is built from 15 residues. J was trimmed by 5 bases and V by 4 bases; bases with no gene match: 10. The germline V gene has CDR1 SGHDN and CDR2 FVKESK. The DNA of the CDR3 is TGTGCCAGCAGCCGAAACAGGGGAGTCGTAACTGAAGCTTTCTTT. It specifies CASSRNRGVVTEAFF. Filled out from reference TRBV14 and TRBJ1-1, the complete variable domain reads EAGVTQFPSHSVIEKGQTVTLRCDPISGHDNLYWYRRVMGKEIKFLLHFVKESKQDESGMPNNRFLAERTGGTYSTLKVQPAELEDSGVYFCASSRNRGVVTEAFFGQGTRLTVV.

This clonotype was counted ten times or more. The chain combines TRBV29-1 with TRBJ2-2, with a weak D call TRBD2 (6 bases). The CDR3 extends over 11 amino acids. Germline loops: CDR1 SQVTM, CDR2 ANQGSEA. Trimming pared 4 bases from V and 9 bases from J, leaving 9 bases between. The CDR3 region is CSVGRGRELFF. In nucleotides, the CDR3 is TGCAGCGTTGGGAGGGGCCGGGAGCTGTTTTTT.

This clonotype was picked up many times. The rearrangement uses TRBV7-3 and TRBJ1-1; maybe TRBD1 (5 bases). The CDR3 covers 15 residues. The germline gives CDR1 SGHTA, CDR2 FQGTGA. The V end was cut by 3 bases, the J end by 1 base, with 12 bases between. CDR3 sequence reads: CASSFNRLTNTEAFF. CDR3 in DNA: TGTGCCAGCAGCTTTAACAGGCTAACGAACACTGAAGCTTTCTTT.

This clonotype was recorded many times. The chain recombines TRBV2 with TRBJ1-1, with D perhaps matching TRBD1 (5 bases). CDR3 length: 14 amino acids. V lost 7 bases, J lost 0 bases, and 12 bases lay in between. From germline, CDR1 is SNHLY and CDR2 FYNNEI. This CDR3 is CASKTGTVNTEAFF. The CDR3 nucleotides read TGTGCCAGCAAAACCGGGACGGTGAACACTGAAGCTTTCTTT.